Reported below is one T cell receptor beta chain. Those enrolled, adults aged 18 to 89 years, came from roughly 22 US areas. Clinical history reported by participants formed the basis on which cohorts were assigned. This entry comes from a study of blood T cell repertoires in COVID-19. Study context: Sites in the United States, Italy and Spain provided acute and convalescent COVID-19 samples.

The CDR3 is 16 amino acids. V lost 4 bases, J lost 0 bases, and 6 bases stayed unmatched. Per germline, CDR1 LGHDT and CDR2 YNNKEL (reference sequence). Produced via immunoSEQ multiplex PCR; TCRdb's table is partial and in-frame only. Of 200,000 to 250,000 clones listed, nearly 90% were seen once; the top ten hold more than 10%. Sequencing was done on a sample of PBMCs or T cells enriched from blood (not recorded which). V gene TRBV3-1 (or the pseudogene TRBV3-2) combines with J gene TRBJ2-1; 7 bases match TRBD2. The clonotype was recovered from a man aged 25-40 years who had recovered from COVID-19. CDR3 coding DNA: TGTGCCAGCAGCCTCTCTAGCGGTCGCTCCTACAATGAGCAGTTCTTC. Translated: CASSLSSGRSYNEQFF.